This T cell receptor (beta chain) was identified in a study of cytomegalovirus exposure and HLA in healthy donors. Notes on the study in general: In vitro experiments confirmed that a few CMV-associated chains were specific for CMV antigens. Cytomegalovirus association was assigned to about 150 TCR beta chains. For cytomegalovirus status, the classifier reportedly gave diagnoses with high specificity and sensitivity. Most TCR sequences were rare, but some public TCRs occurred in many donors.

The V end was cut by 10 bases, the J end by 8 bases, with 20 bases between. The CDR3 totals 13 residues. Germline V lookup: CDR1 MNHNS, CDR2 SASEGT. Concerning this clone itself: Its target is unknown.

Repertoires were generated with immunoSEQ multiplex PCR, while TCRdb's copy carries only in-frame clones and drops some. Of under 250,000 clones listed, roughly 81% are singletons. Sequencing input: PBMCs. This TCR derives from a woman under 40 in good health and CMV-seronegative. The chain is built from TRBV6-1 and TRBJ1-2; possible D gene TRBD1, 6 bases. Written as DNA, the CDR3 is TGTGCCAACACAGGGCCCTCCTCTATCGGCTACACCTTC. This encodes CANTGPSSIGYTF.